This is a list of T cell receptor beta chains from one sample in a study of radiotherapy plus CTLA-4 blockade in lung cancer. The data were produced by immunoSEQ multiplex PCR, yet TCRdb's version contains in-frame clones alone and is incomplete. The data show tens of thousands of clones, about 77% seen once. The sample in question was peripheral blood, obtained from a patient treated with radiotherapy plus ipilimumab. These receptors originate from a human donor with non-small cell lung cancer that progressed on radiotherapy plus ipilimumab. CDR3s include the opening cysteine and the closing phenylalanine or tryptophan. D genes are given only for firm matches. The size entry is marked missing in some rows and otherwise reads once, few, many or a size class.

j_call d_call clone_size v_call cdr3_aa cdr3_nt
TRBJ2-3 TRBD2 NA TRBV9 CASSVTRTSGSTDTQYF TGTGCCAGCAGCGTAACCCGGACTAGCGGGAGTACAGATACGCAGTATTTT
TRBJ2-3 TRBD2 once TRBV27 CASSLVLAERTDTQYF TGTGCCAGCAGTTTGGTACTAGCGGAGCGCACAGATACGCAGTATTTT
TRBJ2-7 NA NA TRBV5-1 CASGGQASYEQYF TGTGCCAGCGGGGGACAGGCGTCCTACGAGCAGTACTTC
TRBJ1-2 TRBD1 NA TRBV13 CASSSIPGGGNYGYTF TGTGCCAGCAGCTCAATACCGGGAGGGGGCAACTATGGCTACACCTTC
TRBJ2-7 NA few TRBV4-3 CASSQALRSTYEQYF TGCGCCAGCAGCCAAGCCCTCAGGTCTACCTACGAGCAGTACTTC
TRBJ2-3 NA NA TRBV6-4 CASSGKRLRSTDTQYF TGTGCCAGCAGTGGTAAAAGACTGCGGAGCACAGATACGCAGTATTTT
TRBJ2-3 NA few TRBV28 CASRGQGFRTDTQYF TGTGCCAGCAGGGGGCAGGGTTTTCGCACAGATACGCAGTATTTT
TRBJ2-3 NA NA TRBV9 CASSLSRSDTQYF TGTGCCAGCAGCCTGAGTCGCTCGGATACGCAGTATTTT
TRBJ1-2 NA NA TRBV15 CATSRARDLGYGYTF TGTGCCACCAGCAGAGCGCGGGATCTGGGCTATGGCTACACCTTC
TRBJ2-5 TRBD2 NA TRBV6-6 CATKSTSGGQETQYF TGTGCCACCAAATCGACTAGCGGGGGCCAAGAGACCCAGTACTTC
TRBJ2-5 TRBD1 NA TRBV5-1 CASSLGDRAQETQYF TGCGCCAGCAGCTTGGGAGACAGGGCGCAAGAGACCCAGTACTTC
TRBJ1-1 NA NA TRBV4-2 CASSPGGGYTEAFF TGTGCCAGCAGCCCGGGTGGGGGCTACACTGAAGCTTTCTTT
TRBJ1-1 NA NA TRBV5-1 CASSLDRVGNTEAFF TGCGCCAGCAGCTTGGATCGGGTAGGAAACACTGAAGCTTTCTTT
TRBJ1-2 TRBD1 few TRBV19 CASSVPGQGDYGYTF TGTGCCAGTAGTGTCCCGGGACAGGGTGACTATGGCTACACCTTC
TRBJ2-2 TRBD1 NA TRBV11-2 CASSNGQGSVLGELFF TGTGCCAGCAGCAACGGACAGGGGTCGGTCTTAGGGGAGCTGTTTTTT
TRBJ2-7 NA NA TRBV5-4 CASSWGTADTGAYEQYF TGTGCCAGCAGCTGGGGGACGGCAGATACTGGAGCCTACGAGCAGTACTTC
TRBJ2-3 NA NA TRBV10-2 CASSERVDTQYF TGCGCCAGCAGTGAGAGGGTGGATACGCAGTATTTT
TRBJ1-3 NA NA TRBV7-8 CASSLMASGNTIYF TGTGCCAGCAGCTTAATGGCCTCTGGAAACACCATATATTTT
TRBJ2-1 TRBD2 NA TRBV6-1 CASSGGTSGALFNEQFF TGTGCCAGCAGTGGTGGGACTAGCGGGGCCCTTTTTAATGAGCAGTTCTTC
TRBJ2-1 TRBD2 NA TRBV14 CASRPLAGGIEQFF TGTGCCAGCAGGCCACTAGCGGGGGGGATTGAGCAGTTCTTC
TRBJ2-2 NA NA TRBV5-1 CASSLSPANTGELFF TGCGCCAGCAGCTTGTCCCCAGCGAACACCGGGGAGCTGTTTTTT
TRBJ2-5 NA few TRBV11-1 CASSLVGVEYQETQYF TGTGCCAGCAGCTTAGTAGGGGTCGAATATCAAGAGACCCAGTACTTC
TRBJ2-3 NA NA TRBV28 CASSFEDTDTQYF TGTGCCAGCAGTTTTGAAGACACAGATACGCAGTATTTT
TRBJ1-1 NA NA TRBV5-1 CASSLTSANTEAFF TGCGCCAGCAGCTTGACGTCGGCGAACACTGAAGCTTTCTTT
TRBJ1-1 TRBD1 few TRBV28 CASSRRYRGAGTEAFF TGTGCCAGCAGTCGTCGATACAGGGGAGCGGGCACTGAAGCTTTCTTT
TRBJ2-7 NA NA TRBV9 CASSVGSGSSYEQYF TGTGCCAGCAGCGTAGGTAGCGGAAGCTCCTACGAGCAGTACTTC
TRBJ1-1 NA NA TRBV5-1 CASSLVAVNTEAFF TGCGCCAGCAGCTTGGTCGCGGTGAACACTGAAGCTTTCTTT
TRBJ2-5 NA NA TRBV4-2 CASSQDLQETQYF TGTGCCAGCAGCCAAGATCTTCAAGAGACCCAGTACTTC
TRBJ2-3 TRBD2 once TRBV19 CASEGTGVTSGRTDTQYF TGTGCCAGTGAGGGGACGGGAGTTACGAGCGGGAGAACCGATACGCAGTATTTT
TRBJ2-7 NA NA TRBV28 CASSWVYRSYEQYF TGTGCCAGCAGTTGGGTCTACCGGTCGTACGAGCAGTACTTC
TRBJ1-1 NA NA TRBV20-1 CSASQRIEAFF TGCAGTGCTAGCCAGAGAATAGAAGCTTTCTTT
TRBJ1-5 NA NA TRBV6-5 CATFRGGNQPQHF TGTGCCACCTTCCGGGGGGGCAATCAGCCCCAGCATTTT
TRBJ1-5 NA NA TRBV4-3 CASSQEHGIDQPQHF TGCGCCAGCAGCCAAGAACATGGAATCGATCAGCCCCAGCATTTT